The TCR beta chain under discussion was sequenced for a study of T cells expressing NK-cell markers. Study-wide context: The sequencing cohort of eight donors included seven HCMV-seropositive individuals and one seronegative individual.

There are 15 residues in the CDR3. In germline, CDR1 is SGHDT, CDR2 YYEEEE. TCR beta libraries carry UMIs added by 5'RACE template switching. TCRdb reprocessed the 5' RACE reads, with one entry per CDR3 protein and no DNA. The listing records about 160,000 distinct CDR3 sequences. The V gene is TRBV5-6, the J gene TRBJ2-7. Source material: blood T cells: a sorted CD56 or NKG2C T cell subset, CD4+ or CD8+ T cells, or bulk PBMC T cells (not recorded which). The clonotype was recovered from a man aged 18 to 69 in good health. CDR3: CASSLTPSSGYEQYF.